These 21 T cell receptor beta chains were all obtained from the same sample, sequenced in a study of T-cell memory formation after mild COVID-19. From the 5' RACE reads, TCRdb called clonotypes with MiXCR, one entry per CDR3 protein. In the table there are roughly 200,000 distinct CDR3 sequences, about 9.2% of which are singletons. The source material was PBMCs or a T cell subset sorted from them (not recorded which). The source is a man aged 18 to 35 who had mild COVID-19 (a few samples of this study predate the infection). Cell type and time point are not known.

This clonotype has more than one count but fewer than ten. V gene TRBV5-8 combines with J gene TRBJ2-1, with no clear D. V dropped 4 bases and J dropped 8 bases, with 16 bases sitting between them. Germline V CDR1 and CDR2: SGHTS, YDEGEE. The CDR3 consists of 14 residues. The CDR3 DNA is TGTGCCAGCAGCCCTCACTCAGCCCGCGATGAGCAGTTCTTC. This sequence encodes CASSPHSARDEQFF.

This clonotype appeared many times. The rearrangement uses TRBV4-3 and TRBJ1-1, with D perhaps matching TRBD1 (5 bases). The germline V and J ends were trimmed by 0 bases and 3 bases, with 17 bases remaining between them. Per the germline V gene, CDR1 is LGHNA and CDR2 is YSLEER. The length of the CDR3 is 17 residues. The DNA for the CDR3 is TGCGCCAGCAGCCAAGAACAGGCGCGGAGAGGGTACACTGAAGCTTTCTTT. It codes for CASSQEQARRGYTEAFF.

The chain recombines TRBV7-9 with TRBJ2-7; the match to TRBD2 covers 12 bases. V was clipped by 5 bases and J by 0 bases; unmatched bases: 8. This CDR3 comprises 17 residues. Germline V gene data show CDR1 as SEHNR and CDR2 as FQNEAQ (reference sequence). CDR3 coding DNA: TGTGCCAGCAGCCCGAATCCGACTAGCGGGGGCTCCTACGAGCAGTACTTC. Translated: CASSPNPTSGGSYEQYF.

This clonotype was counted only a few times. The V and J genes are TRBV5-1 and TRBJ1-5; 9 nucleotides agree with TRBD1. Germline V CDR1 and CDR2: SGHRS, YFSETQ. After removal of 4 bases from V and 7 bases from J, the junction contained 6 bases not matched to a gene. This CDR3 is 14 amino acids long. CDR3 sequence reads: CASSPGTGLQPQHF. The CDR3 DNA reads as TGCGCCAGCAGCCCCGGGACAGGGCTCCAGCCCCAGCATTTT.

Ten or more counts support this clonotype. The rearrangement links TRBV7-2 to TRBJ2-3; perhaps TRBD1 as D (5 bases). Germline V gene data show CDR1 as SGHTA and CDR2 as FQGNSA. The CDR3 extends over 14 amino acids. Trimming stripped 2 bases from V and 2 bases from J, with 8 bases between. CDR3 region: CASSLMTDTDTQYF. In DNA, the CDR3 is TGTGCCAGCAGCTTAATGACAGACACAGATACGCAGTATTTT.

This clonotype has more than one count but fewer than ten. The rearrangement links TRBV20-1 to TRBJ1-4; no reliable D call. V dropped 3 bases and J dropped 3 bases, with 8 bases sitting between them. Germline assignment: CDR1 DFQATT and CDR2 SNEGSKA (reference sequence). The CDR3 has 13 residues. The chain's CDR3 is CSARADANEKLFF. The CDR3 nucleotides read TGCAGTGCTAGGGCGGATGCTAATGAAAAACTGTTTTTT.

This clonotype was observed at least ten times. The V call is TRBV20-1, the J call TRBJ2-7, with TRBD2 identical over 7 bases. CDR1 DFQATT and CDR2 SNEGSKA come from the germline V gene (reference sequence). Trimming at V came to 5 bases and at J to 2 bases, leaving 9 bases not matched to a gene. The CDR3 covers 14 residues. CDR3 loop: CSAGPRGKPYEQYF. CDR3 sequence (DNA): TGCAGTGCTGGGCCGCGGGGGAAGCCCTACGAGCAGTACTTC.

This clonotype was picked up a small number of times. The chain employs TRBV9 and TRBJ2-1, with TRBD2 identical over 8 bases. Germline trimming cut 2 bases from V and 1 base from J; bases unmatched to any gene: 2. Germline loops: CDR1 SGDLS, CDR2 YYNGEE. This CDR3 comprises 15 residues. In DNA form, the CDR3 reads TGTGCCAGCAGCGTCGGGGGGGAGTCCTACAATGAGCAGTTCTTC. Amino acid sequence: CASSVGGESYNEQFF.

This clonotype was observed at least ten times. V usage is TRBV7-2 and J usage is TRBJ2-2; possibly TRBD1 for D (6 bases). CDR3 length equals 16 residues. CDR1 is SGHTA, CDR2 FQGNSA, per germline. Trimming shortened V by 4 bases and J by 4 bases, and 16 bases separated the two germline ends. CDR3 nucleotide sequence: TGTGCCAGCAGCTGGGCCGCAGGGGCGGGCACCGGGGAGCTGTTTTTT. Its translation: CASSWAAGAGTGELFF.

This clonotype was found a few times. This rearrangement joins TRBV4-1 to TRBJ2-5; D is unresolved. This CDR3 has 14 residues. CDR1 and CDR2 (germline): MGHRA, YSYEKL. V shed 1 base and J shed 2 bases, with 8 bases lying between them. The CDR3 sequence: CASSQGAWQETQYF. The CDR3, as DNA: TGCGCCAGCAGCCAAGGAGCCTGGCAAGAGACCCAGTACTTC.

This clonotype was seen a handful of times. The J gene is TRBJ1-4, the V gene TRBV7-8; perhaps TRBD1 as D (5 bases). The length of the CDR3 is 15 residues. Germline assignment: CDR1 SGHVS and CDR2 FQNEAQ. The germline V and J ends were trimmed by 1 base and 8 bases, with 14 bases remaining between them. The CDR3 is CASSLGGPGNEKLFF. The CDR3 bases are TGTGCCAGCAGCTTAGGGGGCCCCGGTAACGAAAAACTGTTTTTT.

Many counts were recorded for this clonotype. V gene TRBV9 combines with J gene TRBJ1-5, with unresolved D. This CDR3 is built from 14 residues. The V gene lost 4 bases and the J gene lost 4 bases, with 12 bases spanning the gap. The V gene's germline CDR1 is SGDLS and CDR2 YYNGEE. CDR3 loop: CASSSGGSNQPQHF. The CDR3 DNA follows: TGTGCCAGCAGCTCCGGAGGCTCAAATCAGCCCCAGCATTTT.

This chain links TRBV5-1 with TRBJ2-3; weak D call: TRBD1 (6 bases). From germline, CDR1 is SGHRS and CDR2 YFSETQ. With 3 bases removed from V and 3 bases from J, the gap between germline ends came to 11 bases. CDR3 length equals 14 residues. The CDR3 DNA follows: TGCGCCAGCAGCTGGGGTCAGGGGACAGATACGCAGTATTTT. Protein: CASSWGQGTDTQYF.

This clonotype was counted a few times. V is TRBV12-3 or TRBV12-4 and J is TRBJ2-4, with TRBD1 matching over 7 bases. J gave up 4 bases and V 8 bases, and 8 bases lay outside the gene matches. The length of the CDR3 is 14 residues. Here the CDR3 reads CASASPGQKNIQYF. The CDR3 nucleotides are TGTGCCAGCGCCAGTCCGGGACAGAAAAACATTCAGTACTTC.

The chain joins TRBV20-1 to TRBJ1-5; the D is unclear. V gave up 6 bases and J gave up 3 bases, with 9 bases separating them. Per the germline V gene, CDR1 is DFQATT and CDR2 is SNEGSKA (reference sequence). The CDR3 extends over 12 amino acids. The CDR3 region has the DNA TGCAGTGCCACATTTACCAATCAGCCCCAGCATTTT. This translates into CSATFTNQPQHF.

The genes are TRBV4-1 and TRBJ1-5; TRBD1 might be the D (5 bases). The CDR3 has 18 amino acids. Germline lookup yields CDR1 MGHRA and CDR2 YSYEKL. The V end lost 2 bases, the J end lost 4 bases, and 21 bases lay between the germline ends. The CDR3 protein is CASSQHHAGVVRNQPQHF. The CDR3 DNA is TGCGCCAGCAGCCAACATCACGCGGGGGTTGTAAGGAATCAGCCCCAGCATTTT.

J is TRBJ1-6 and V is TRBV10-3, with 7 bases aligning to TRBD1. Per germline, CDR1 ENHRY and CDR2 SYGVKD. Unmatched junction bases numbered 4, after V lost 2 bases and J lost 9 bases. There are 14 residues in the CDR3. CDR3 DNA: TGTGCCATCAGTGAGGGACAGGAACGTTCACCCCTCCACTTT. Translation: CAISEGQERSPLHF.

The CDR3 coding sequence is TGTGCCAGCAGAACAACCGGGACAGGGGCCTTGGCTTTCTTT. Its translation is CASRTTGTGALAFF. J is TRBJ1-1 and V is TRBV7-8; 10 nucleotides agree with TRBD1. V dropped 6 bases and J dropped 11; count of bases not matched to a gene: 12. There are 14 residues in the CDR3. Germline CDR1 SGHVS, CDR2 FQNEAQ.

This clonotype has just a few counts. V and J are TRBV12-3 or TRBV12-4 and TRBJ2-7; 8 bases map to TRBD1. The CDR3 consists of 16 residues. V lost 0 bases and J lost 4; bases outside the gene matches: 8. For the CDR3, the DNA is TGTGCCAGCAGTTTAGCGCCGGCAGGGGGCGTATACGAGCAGTACTTC. Translating gives CASSLAPAGGVYEQYF.

The genes are TRBV4-2 and TRBJ1-5, with unresolved D. V was pared by 3 bases and J by 6 bases, with 21 bases between. CDR1 LGHNA and CDR2 YNFKEQ come from the germline V gene. This CDR3 contains 17 residues. The CDR3 DNA reads TGTGCCAGCAGCCATGTTCGCTCTGGGGTGATAGGTCAGCCCCAGCATTTT. This sequence encodes CASSHVRSGVIGQPQHF.

At least ten counts were recorded for this clonotype. The V and J genes are TRBV12-3 or TRBV12-4 and TRBJ1-1; 7 bases are a match to TRBD1. The CDR3 covers 14 residues. J was trimmed by 0 bases and V by 5 bases; bases with no gene match: 3. The DNA of the CDR3 is TGTGCCAGCAGTCCCAGGGGGATGAACACTGAAGCTTTCTTT. It codes for CASSPRGMNTEAFF.